The clone carrying this T cell receptor (beta chain) was seen repeatedly, ten times or more. From the 5' RACE reads, TCRdb called clonotypes with MiXCR, one entry per CDR3 protein. The table has some 64,000 distinct CDR3 sequences, 13% seen once. This specimen comes from a study of early T cells in non-severe SARS-CoV-2 infection. The V gene lost 4 bases and the J gene lost 1 base, with 15 bases spanning the gap. The CDR3 is 16 amino acids. Germline assignment: CDR1 SGHRS and CDR2 YFSETQ. The rearrangement uses TRBV5-1 and TRBJ1-3, with no clear D. The clonotype comes from an adult who was a healthcare worker with PCR-confirmed SARS-CoV-2 infection or an uninfected control (not recorded which). Sequencing was performed on whole blood. The CDR3 spells CASSPDLSTSGNTIYF. As DNA, the CDR3 is TGCGCCAGCAGCCCGGACCTTTCGACTTCTGGAAACACCATATATTTT. The full variable domain, its missing parts supplied by reference TRBV5-1 and TRBJ1-3, is KAGVTQTPRYLIKTRGQQVTLSCSPISGHRSVSWYQQTPGQGLQFLFEYFSETQRNKGNFPGRFSGRQFSNSRSEMNVSTLELGDSALYLCASSPDLSTSGNTIYFGEGSWLTVV.